The T cell receptor beta chain described here comes from a study of identical twins (TCRdb year 2016). General notes on the study: The study deep-sequenced TCR alpha and beta repertoires from monozygotic twins, unrelated adults of various ages and cord blood to test whether fetal clonotypes persist. To rule out contamination, the twin experiments were replicated at different times with different library preparation protocols. The investigation overall reported the following: Because the same donors could not be followed over many years, the conclusions depended on cross-sectional statistical analysis. Compared with coincidental sharing between unrelated individuals, an excess of low generation-probability sequences was observed among out-of-frame TCR alpha sequences shared between twins. Out-of-frame TCR alpha sharing in monozygotic twins was systematically underestimated by recombination models, whereas sharing between unrelated individuals was in agreement with the recombination models. Fewer insertions were carried by abundant cord blood beta clonotypes, a similar but weaker trend appeared in young adult naive repertoires, and no such trend appeared in memory repertoires. Zero-insertion analyses could be partly confounded by invariant T cells such as MAIT and iNKT, though diverse VJ usage argued against such confounding for most clonotypes. The excess sharing between twins in beta out-of-frame sequences was weaker because fewer shared sequences reduced the signal-to-noise ratio.

Looking up the germline V gene yields CDR1 SNHLY and CDR2 FYNNEI. The V end loses 6 bases and the J end loses 7 bases, and a stretch of 10 bases separates them. The CDR3 sequence holds 12 residues, the cysteine and phenylalanine included. The only DNA kept is the CDR3, 36 bases in frame from the first base. All donors were healthy Caucasians. The twin cohort comprised three pairs of female monozygotic twins, all aged about 18 to 29 years. CD4+ and CD8+ T cell populations were isolated with positive isolation kits from Invitrogen. For this clonotype: Its antigen remains unidentified. Per-base qualities were not stored, and no clone one base away is much larger.

Receptor libraries were prepared by 5' RACE. Sequencer: Illumina HiSeq 2000. A universal primer binding site was introduced by template switching, and a unique molecular identifier was present in the final cDNA, enabling accurate counting of TCR cDNA molecules. Specific primers in the conserved constant-segment region were used to synthesize first-strand cDNA for TCR alpha and beta chains. Each cDNA library was double barcoded, with a SMART-Mk sample barcode plus Illumina barcodes, to control for contamination. TruSeq adapter sequences, together with Illumina sample barcodes, were added in two successive PCR steps. TCR alpha and beta cDNA libraries were sequenced on the Illumina HiSeq platform with custom primers. The study's processing was this. Unique molecular identifiers were extracted from raw reads with MiGEC, and CDR3 positions were determined with MiXCR. Recombination models were inferred per individual with the repgenHMM and IGoR tools using an EM algorithm. Shared clonotypes were analyzed with the tcR package in R, and sharing was normalized by the product of cloneset sizes. To study raw recombination free of thymic and clonal selection effects, out-of-frame nonproductive sequences were analyzed. TCRdb trimmed public reads at Q25 via fastp, called clones via MiXCR and kept in-frame beta chains. Rows are unified per CDR3 protein, each entry keeping the most common DNA and genes. The V and J calls and clone size are TCRdb's, not the authors'. The sample table contains roughly 190,000 distinct CDR3 sequences; only one count was recorded for 15% of them. Over 35% of the sample rests with the top ten.

Another study also made use of these data, one on T cells expressing NK-cell markers. As noted in the second study: In sorted CD3+CD56+NKG2C+, CD3+CD56+NKG2C- and CD3+CD56-NKG2C+ T-cell subsets from 8 or 9 donors, TCR beta-chain repertoires were profiled. Among the eight sequenced donors, only one was HCMV-seronegative, while the other seven were HCMV-seropositive. In several experiments an anti-gammadeltaTCR antibody was added to restrict sorting to alphabetaTCR-expressing T cells. For 6 or 7 donors, the dominant CD3+CD56+NKG2C+ clonotypes were among the top 10 CD8+ clonotypes and accounted for about 1.0-8% of CD8+ T cells. Those dominant clonotypes were again the most abundant among CD3+CD56-NKG2C+ cells in a handful of donors, at about 25-65%. Whether the expanded NKG2C-expressing T cell clones were specific for HCMV antigens was left unclear. Randomly selected healthy volunteers, three men and five women, were used as the eight sequenced donors. HCMV-specific IgG was detected in serum with a commercial ELISA kit to determine HCMV serostatus. MIGEC was used to demultiplex reads and group the reads by UMI, and MiTCR was used to assemble and quantify clonotypes. To exclude erroneous sequences, only TCR cDNA sequences supported by at least two reads were retained. The tcR package was used for downstream repertoire analysis, and clonotypes were matched between fractions using CDR3 nucleotide sequence together with V segment. Antigen specificity was annotated against VDJdb with VDJmatch, allowing one amino acid substitution in CDR3.

The clonotype comes from a woman between 18 and 30 years old in good health. Sequenced: CD8+ T cells sorted from blood. The V and J segments used are TRBV2 and TRBJ1-5; TRBD1 is possibly the D segment (6 matching bases). The DNA reads TGTGCCAGCAGACAGGGAAGCCAGCCCCAGCATTTT. This translates into CASRQGSQPQHF.